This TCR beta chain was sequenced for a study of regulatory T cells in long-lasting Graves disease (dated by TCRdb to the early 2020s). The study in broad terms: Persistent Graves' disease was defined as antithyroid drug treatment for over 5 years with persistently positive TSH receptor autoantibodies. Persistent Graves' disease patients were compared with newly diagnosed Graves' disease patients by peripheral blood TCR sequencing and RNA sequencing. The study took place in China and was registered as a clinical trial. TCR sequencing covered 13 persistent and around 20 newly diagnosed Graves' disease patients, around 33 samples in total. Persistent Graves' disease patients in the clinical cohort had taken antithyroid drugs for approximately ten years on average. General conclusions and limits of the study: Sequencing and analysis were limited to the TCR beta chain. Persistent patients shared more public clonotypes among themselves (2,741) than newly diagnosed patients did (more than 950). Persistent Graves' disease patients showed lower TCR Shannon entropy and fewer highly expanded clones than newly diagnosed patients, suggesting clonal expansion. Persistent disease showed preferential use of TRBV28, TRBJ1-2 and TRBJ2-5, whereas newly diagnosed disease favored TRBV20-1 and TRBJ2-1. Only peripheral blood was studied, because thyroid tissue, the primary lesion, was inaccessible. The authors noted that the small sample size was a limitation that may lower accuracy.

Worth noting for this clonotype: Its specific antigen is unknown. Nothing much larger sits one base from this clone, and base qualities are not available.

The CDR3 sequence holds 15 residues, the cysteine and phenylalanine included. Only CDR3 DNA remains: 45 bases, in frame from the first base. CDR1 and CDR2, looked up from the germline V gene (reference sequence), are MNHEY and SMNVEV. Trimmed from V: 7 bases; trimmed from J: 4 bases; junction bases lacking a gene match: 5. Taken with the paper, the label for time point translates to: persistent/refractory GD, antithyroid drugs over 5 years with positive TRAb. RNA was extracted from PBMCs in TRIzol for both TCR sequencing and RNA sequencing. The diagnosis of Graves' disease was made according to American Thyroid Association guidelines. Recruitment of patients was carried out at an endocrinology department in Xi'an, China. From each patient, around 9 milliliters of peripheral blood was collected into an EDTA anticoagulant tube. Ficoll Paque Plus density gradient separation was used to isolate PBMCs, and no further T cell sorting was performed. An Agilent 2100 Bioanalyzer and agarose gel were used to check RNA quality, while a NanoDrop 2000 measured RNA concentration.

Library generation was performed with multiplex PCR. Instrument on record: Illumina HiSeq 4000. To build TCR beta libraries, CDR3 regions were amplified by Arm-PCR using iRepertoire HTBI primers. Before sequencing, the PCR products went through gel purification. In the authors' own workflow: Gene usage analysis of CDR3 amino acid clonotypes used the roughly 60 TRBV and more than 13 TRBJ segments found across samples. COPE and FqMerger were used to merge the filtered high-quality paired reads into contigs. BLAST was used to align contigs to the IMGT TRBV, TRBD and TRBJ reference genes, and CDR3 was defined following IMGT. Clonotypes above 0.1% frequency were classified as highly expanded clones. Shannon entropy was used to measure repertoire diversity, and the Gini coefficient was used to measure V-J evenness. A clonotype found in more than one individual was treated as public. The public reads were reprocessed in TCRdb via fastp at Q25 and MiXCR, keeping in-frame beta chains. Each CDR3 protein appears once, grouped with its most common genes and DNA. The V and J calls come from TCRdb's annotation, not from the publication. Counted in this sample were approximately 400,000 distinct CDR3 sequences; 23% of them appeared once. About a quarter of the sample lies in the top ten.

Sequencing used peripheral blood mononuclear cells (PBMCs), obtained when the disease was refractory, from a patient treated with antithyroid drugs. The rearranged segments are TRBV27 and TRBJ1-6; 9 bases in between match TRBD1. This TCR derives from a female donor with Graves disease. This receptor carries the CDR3 CASKNGQGYNSPLHF. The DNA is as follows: TGTGCCAGCAAAAACGGACAGGGGTATAATTCACCCCTCCACTTT.